Presented here are 7 T cell receptor beta chains from one specimen sequenced in a study of T cells in Graves' hyperthyroidism and ophthalmopathy. Amplified regions were TCR beta CDR3 sequences from RNA transcripts. The HTBI set primed first-round TCR CDR3 RT-PCR. MiXCR, run by TCRdb on the multiplex PCR reads, gives a single entry per CDR3 protein. The table includes around 380,000 distinct CDR3 sequences, approximately 15% detected once. The sequenced sample consisted of blood. These receptors originate from a man aged 30 to 45 with Graves' hyperthyroidism that later progressed to Graves' ophthalmopathy.

This clonotype was detected a few times. CDR3 in amino acids: CSAAGGAGQETQYF. Here the CDR3 DNA reads TGCAGTGCTGCAGGGGGCGCCGGGCAAGAGACCCAGTACTTC. The rearrangement joins TRBV29-1 to TRBJ2-5; TRBD1 matches 8 bases. The CDR3 length is 14 residues. CDR1 is SQVTM and CDR2 is ANQGSEA in the germline V gene.

This clonotype was counted ten times or more. V usage is TRBV6-6 and J usage is TRBJ2-1; either TRBD1 or TRBD2 may supply D (6 bases each). CDR3 length: 15 residues. V shed 2 bases and J shed 5 bases, with 13 bases lying between them. Germline CDR1 is MNHNY and CDR2 is SVGAGI (reference sequence). Written as DNA, the CDR3 is TGTGCCAGCAGTTACCGGGGGCAGGGACACAATGAGCAGTTCTTC. Translation: CASSYRGQGHNEQFF.

This clonotype came up many times. The rearrangement links TRBV12-3 or TRBV12-4 to TRBJ2-1, with 9 bases matching TRBD1. V shed 4 bases, J shed 8 bases, and the junction held 6 bases outside the gene matches. The CDR3 spans 14 residues. The CDR3 DNA sequence: TGTGCCAGCAGTTCCGTGAGACAGGGGGATGAGCAGTTCTTC. It yields the protein CASSSVRQGDEQFF.

The sample holds many counts of this clonotype. CDR3 DNA: TGTGCCAGCAGCCCCCGACAGGGGAGGCGCAATCAGCCCCAGCATTTT. Translation gives CASSPRQGRRNQPQHF. The V and J genes are TRBV6-1 and TRBJ1-5; 8 positions match TRBD1. The J segment lost 2 bases and the V segment lost 6 bases, leaving 9 bases of the junction unmatched. Germline CDR1 and CDR2: MNHNS and SASEGT. The CDR3 is 16 amino acids.

The V gene is TRBV30, the J gene TRBJ2-3, with a tentative D call TRBD1 (5 bases). The CDR3 runs to 12 residues. Trimming pared 3 bases from V and 6 bases from J, leaving 10 bases between. The V gene's germline CDR1 is GTSNPN and CDR2 SVGIG (reference sequence). CDR3 DNA sequence: TGTGCCTGGAGGGGGCCCTCGGATACGCAGTATTTT. The encoded protein is CAWRGPSDTQYF.

This clonotype was detected ten times or more. The chain has TRBV2 and TRBJ2-1; D gene unclear. V dropped 5 bases and J dropped 11 bases, with 10 bases sitting between them. CDR3 length: 11 amino acids. The germline V gene has CDR1 SNHLY and CDR2 FYNNEI. DNA for the CDR3: TGTGCCAGCAGTACTCCGCCCAAGCAGTTCTTC. Encoded protein: CASSTPPKQFF. Together with reference TRBV2 and TRBJ2-1, the CDR3 gives the full variable domain: EPEVTQTPSHQVTQMGQEVILRCVPISNHLYFYWYRQILGQKVEFLVSFYNNEISEKSEIFDDQFSVERPDGSNFTLKIRSTKLEDSAMYFCASSTPPKQFFGPGTRLTVL.

This clonotype has more than one count but fewer than ten. V usage is TRBV9 and J usage is TRBJ2-5; perhaps TRBD2 as D (7 bases). Looked up from germline, CDR1 is SGDLS and CDR2 is YYNGEE. With 4 bases removed from V and 2 bases from J, the gap between germline ends came to 12 bases. This CDR3 is built from 14 residues. The CDR3 spells CASSQGRGQETQYF. DNA for the CDR3: TGTGCCAGCAGCCAGGGGAGGGGGCAAGAGACCCAGTACTTC.